This TCR beta chain is drawn from a study of blood T cell repertoires in COVID-19. The CDR3 consists of 13 residues. Trimming stripped 2 bases from V and 4 bases from J, with 9 bases between. Germline lookup yields CDR1 LGHDT and CDR2 YNNKEL (reference sequence). The assay was immunoSEQ multiplex PCR, and TCRdb's table has in-frame clones only and misses some. The table records approximately 140,000 clones, 80% to 90% of them present only once. The chain links TRBV3-1 (or the pseudogene TRBV3-2) to TRBJ2-7, with TRBD2 as a possible D gene (5 bases). Specimen: peripheral blood. This clonotype originated in a man younger than 35 with COVID-19, enrolled during active disease. The CDR3 sequence: CASSQPRGYEQYF. The CDR3 DNA reads as TGTGCCAGCAGCCAACCCCGGGGTTACGAGCAGTACTTC.